One sample yielded the 17 T cell receptor beta chains listed below, sequenced in a study of blood T cell repertoires in COVID-19. Profiling relied on immunoSEQ multiplex PCR, and the TCRdb table lists in-frame clones only, not all of them. The sample shows about 210,000 clones, around four fifths of them seen only once. Sequenced material: peripheral blood. These TCRs come from a woman of 80 years or more with COVID-19, enrolled during active disease.

This chain uses TRBV2 with TRBJ2-2, with 8 bases fitting TRBD1. Unmatched junction bases numbered 4, after V lost 6 bases and J lost 1 base. The CDR3 length is 15 residues. Germline CDR1 SNHLY, CDR2 FYNNEI. Here the CDR3 DNA reads TGTGCCAGCAGGGGAGGACAGGGGAACACCGGGGAGCTGTTTTTT. Protein product: CASRGGQGNTGELFF.

This clone was seen only once. CDR3 coding DNA: TGTGCCAGCAGCTGGTGGGAGGAAAAACTGTTTTTT. It codes for CASSWWEEKLFF. The V call is TRBV5-6, the J call TRBJ1-4, with no clear D. V gave up 3 bases and J gave up 8 bases, with 8 bases separating them. The CDR3 is 12 amino acids. Germline-derived CDR1 and CDR2 are SGHDT and YYEEEE.

The rearrangement links TRBV21-1 to TRBJ1-5; TRBD1, as called in the table, went unchecked against the DNA. TRBV21-1 is noted as a pseudogene. This CDR3 has 16 amino acids. In DNA form, the CDR3 reads TGTGCCAGAAGGGAACAGGGGGCGGACAGGGGTCAGCCCCAGCATTTT. Its translation: CARREQGADRGQPQHF.

The chain recombines TRBV5-1 with TRBJ2-1, with 10 bases matching TRBD2. CDR1 SGHRS and CDR2 YFSETQ come from the germline V gene. The CDR3 contains 16 residues. With V trimmed by 4 bases and J by 0 bases, 4 bases remained unmatched. CDR3 sequence: CASSDRTSGSYNEQFF. DNA of the CDR3: TGCGCCAGCAGCGATAGGACTAGCGGCTCCTACAATGAGCAGTTCTTC.

The CDR3 DNA follows: TGTGCCTGGAGTGTACGGGTCGGGGGCGAGCAGTACTTC. Translating it yields CAWSVRVGGEQYF. The rearrangement joins TRBV30 to TRBJ2-7, with D perhaps TRBD2 (6 bases). The CDR3 is made up of 13 amino acids. The germline V and J ends were trimmed by 0 bases and 6 bases, with 12 bases remaining between them. Germline V CDR1 and CDR2: GTSNPN, SVGIG (reference sequence).

This chain joins TRBV4-2 and TRBJ1-3; unclear D gene. This CDR3 contains 15 residues. Trimming left V 0 bases short and J 0 bases short, with 6 bases between. Germline CDR1 is LGHNA and CDR2 is YNFKEQ. The CDR3 nucleotides read TGTGCCAGCAGCCAAGAACCGCGCTCTGGAAACACCATATATTTT. Amino acid sequence: CASSQEPRSGNTIYF.

The CDR3 DNA follows: TGTGCCAGCAGCTTGGTGGCTAGCGGAGCTTACGAGCAGTACTTC. Protein sequence: CASSLVASGAYEQYF. The chain combines TRBV5-5 with TRBJ2-7, with 7 nucleotides matching TRBD2. The CDR3 runs 15 residues. CDR1 and CDR2 from the germline V gene are SGHKS and YYEKEE (reference sequence). The V gene end was trimmed by 0 bases and the J gene end by 4 bases; junction bases not matched to a gene: 7.

V usage is TRBV11-3 and J usage is TRBJ2-1, with 8 bases that match TRBD1. Germline V gene sequence: CDR1 SGHNT, CDR2 YENEEA. The CDR3 runs to 14 residues. V gave up 2 bases and J gave up 6 bases; unmatched junction bases: 3. In DNA, the CDR3 is TGTGCCAGCAGCTTATCGCAGGGGGCCAATGAGCAGTTCTTC. This encodes CASSLSQGANEQFF.

The chain carries TRBV7-3 and TRBJ2-1; 8 bases fit TRBD2. Germline CDR1 reads SGHTA; CDR2 reads FQGTGA. The V segment lost 1 base and the J segment 9 bases; nucleotides outside the gene matches: 5. The CDR3 length is 14 residues. DNA for the CDR3: TGTGCCAGCAGCTTAAGTTTTCGGGGGGGTGAGCAGTTCTTC. Translating it yields CASSLSFRGGEQFF.

The chain is built from TRBV19 and TRBJ1-4; D gene unclear. Between the trimmed V and J ends, which lost 5 bases and 8 bases, there was a span of 15 bases. This CDR3 region has 14 residues. Germline CDR1 LNHDA, CDR2 SQIVND (reference sequence). For the CDR3, the DNA is TGTGCCAGTAGTCCTTCATTACTGGGCGAAAAACTGTTTTTT. It specifies CASSPSLLGEKLFF.

The chain employs TRBV28 and TRBJ1-5, with D possibly being TRBD1 (6 bases). Per the germline V gene, CDR1 is MDHEN and CDR2 is SYDVKM. There are 14 residues in the CDR3. Trimming pared 7 bases from V and 8 bases from J, leaving 18 bases between. The CDR3 loop is CASTRGGLNEPQHF. The CDR3 bases are TGTGCCAGCACCCGGGGGGGGCTCAACGAGCCCCAGCATTTT.

This clone was counted once. This chain joins TRBV9 and TRBJ2-3; TRBD2 aligns across 9 bases. Germline V gene sequence: CDR1 SGDLS, CDR2 YYNGEE. The length of the CDR3 is 16 residues. Trimming removed 0 bases from V and 4 bases from J; junction bases left unmatched: 6. The CDR3 DNA follows: TGTGCCAGCAGCGTAGGGGCGGGGGGGCTCCCAGATACGCAGTATTTT. As protein: CASSVGAGGLPDTQYF.

With respect to this clone: An end of the junction does not agree with germline; a read error may underlie this. J is TRBJ1-4 and V is TRBV11-2, with D maybe TRBD1 (5 bases). The germline V gene encodes CDR1 SGHAT and CDR2 FQNNGV. The CDR3 covers 15 residues. CDR3 DNA: TGTGCCAGCAGCTTAGACGACGGGACTAAGGAAAAACTGTTTTTT. Its translation is CASSLDDGTKEKLFF.

This clone appeared a single time. This chain links TRBV5-6 with TRBJ1-5; D possibly corresponds to TRBD1 (5 bases). Germline CDR1 SGHDT, CDR2 YYEEEE. Trimming removed 10 bases from V and 5 bases from J, with 16 bases in between. The CDR3 is 13 residues long. CDR3 bases: TGTGCCCATAGCTTGGAAGGGGATCAGCCCCAGCATTTT. Its protein is CAHSLEGDQPQHF. Full variable domain (missing parts from reference TRBV5-6 and TRBJ1-5): DAGVTQSPTHLIKTRGQQVTLRCSPKSGHDTVSWYQQALGQGPQFIFQYYEEEERQRGNFPDRFSGHQFPNYSSELNVNALLLGDSALYLCAHSLEGDQPQHFGDGTRLSIL.

The chain recombines TRBV4-1 with TRBJ2-1; possibly TRBD1 for D (6 bases). Trimming pared 2 bases from V and 2 bases from J, leaving 19 bases between. From germline, CDR1 is MGHRA and CDR2 YSYEKL. The CDR3 runs 18 residues. As DNA, the CDR3 is TGCGCCAGCAGCCAACAGCTCAGGGGATCCCTCACCTACAATGAGCAGTTCTTC. This sequence encodes CASSQQLRGSLTYNEQFF.

This clone appeared a single time. V gene TRBV27 combines with J gene TRBJ2-1, with a tentative D call TRBD2 (6 bases). Germline lookup yields CDR1 MNHEY and CDR2 SMNVEV (reference sequence). The CDR3 consists of 14 residues. Trimming removed 4 bases at V and 9 bases at J, with 16 bases between. The CDR3 sequence: CASSSGRLAIEQFF. The CDR3 region has the DNA TGTGCCAGCAGTTCCGGGCGGCTAGCGATTGAGCAGTTCTTC.

The gene calls are TRBV27 and TRBJ1-5, with D possibly TRBD1 on 5 matching bases. V lost 2 bases and J 0 bases, leaving 8 bases between the germline ends. The CDR3 consists of 15 residues. Germline V gives CDR1 MNHEY, CDR2 SMNVEV (reference sequence). CDR3 sequence (DNA): TGTGCCAGCAGTTTAGACAGACTTAGCAATCAGCCCCAGCATTTT. Translation: CASSLDRLSNQPQHF.